The next 6 T cell receptor beta chains were all read from a single sample in a study of blood T cell repertoires in COVID-19. The table came from immunoSEQ multiplex PCR; TCRdb's copy has only in-frame clones and leaves some out. Here the sample spans 130,000 or so clones, approximately 83% being singletons. The sequenced material came from peripheral blood. These receptors came from a woman aged 50 to 60 who had recovered from COVID-19.

The genes are TRBV20-1 and TRBJ1-2, with D maybe TRBD1 (6 bases). V dropped 5 bases and J dropped 4 bases, with 8 bases sitting between them. CDR1 and CDR2 (germline): DFQATT, SNEGSKA (reference sequence). The CDR3 is made up of 11 amino acids. The CDR3 here is CSAGGSYGYTF. In DNA form, the CDR3 reads TGCAGTGCTGGGGGCAGCTATGGCTACACCTTC.

The chain is built from TRBV19 and TRBJ2-1, with D tentatively TRBD2 (7 bases). The V end lost 6 bases, the J end lost 7 bases, and 25 bases lay between the germline ends. The CDR3 loop spans 17 amino acids. The germline CDR1 and CDR2 sequences are LNHDA and SQIVND (reference sequence). The DNA for the CDR3 is TGTGCCAGTAGCCAACCCCGAGGGGGGAGGGCAGGGAATGAGCAGTTCTTC. Amino acids: CASSQPRGGRAGNEQFF. Together with reference TRBV19 and TRBJ2-1, the CDR3 gives the full variable domain: DGGITQSPKYLFRKEGQNVTLSCEQNLNHDAMYWYRQDPGQGLRLIYYSQIVNDFQKGDIAEGYSVSREKKESFPLTVTSAQKNPTAFYLCASSQPRGGRAGNEQFFGPGTRLTVL.

This clone was found once. The genes are TRBV6-2 or TRBV6-3 and TRBJ1-5; D unclear. CDR1 MNHEY and CDR2 SVGEGT come from the germline V gene. The length of the CDR3 is 13 residues. Trimming stripped 6 bases from V and 4 bases from J, with 10 bases between. The CDR3 DNA sequence: TGTGCCAGCAGCCCTACAGTGAATCAGCCCCAGCATTTT. Translation: CASSPTVNQPQHF.

V and J are TRBV15 and TRBJ2-5; D possibly corresponds to TRBD1 (5 bases). Trimming shortened V by 0 bases and J by 0 bases, and 8 bases separated the two germline ends. This CDR3 is built from 15 residues. CDR1 is LNHNV and CDR2 is YYDKDF in the germline V gene (reference sequence). The CDR3 loop is CATSRDPDNQETQYF. DNA of the CDR3: TGTGCCACCAGCAGAGATCCGGACAACCAAGAGACCCAGTACTTC.

This clone appeared a single time. This chain uses TRBV5-1 with TRBJ1-2, with TRBD1 matching 11 bases. The CDR3 has 15 residues. The germline V gene encodes CDR1 SGHRS and CDR2 YFSETQ. J was trimmed by 6 bases and V by 4 bases; bases with no gene match: 8. CDR3 loop: CASSHLAGQGDGYTF. DNA of the CDR3: TGCGCCAGCAGCCACTTAGCGGGACAGGGGGATGGCTACACCTTC.

The chain is built from TRBV5-1 and TRBJ2-7; TRBD2 might be the D (5 bases). The CDR3 is 14 residues long. V was cut by 0 bases and J by 4 bases, with 11 bases left in between. Germline values: CDR1 SGHRS, CDR2 YFSETQ. The DNA of the CDR3 is TGCGCCAGCAGCTTGGATAGGGAGAAGTACGAGCAGTACTTC. This translates into CASSLDREKYEQYF.